The clone carrying this T cell receptor (beta chain) occurred once. Its antigen remains unidentified. This sample was taken from a study of TIL therapy for anti-PD-1-resistant metastatic lung cancer. About the research overall: Most patients had lung adenocarcinoma; several tumors were EGFR-mutant, two ALK-rearranged; half smoked currently or formerly. Study-wide points: Many TIL product clones were absent from baseline tumor, suggesting clonal contraction.

Time point described: pre-treatment sample, taken before nivolumab and TIL therapy. Pleural nodules or supraclavicular lymph nodes made up most of the excised metastases sampled. Germline V gives CDR1 SGHVS, CDR2 FQNEAQ. CDR3 length: 18 amino acids. The V gene end was trimmed by 0 bases and the J gene end by 2 bases; junction bases not matched to a gene: 10. The libraries were made with immunoSEQ v3. Profiled with immunoSEQ multiplex PCR; TCRdb holds only in-frame clones, not every one. The data hold 5,000 to 6,500 clones, with around 60% observed a single time. This clonotype was sampled from a person aged 25 to 79 with non-small cell lung cancer. This sequence joins TRBV7-8 and TRBJ2-7, with TRBD2 matching over 10 bases. The starting material was tumor tissue, obtained at baseline. CDR3 residues: CASSLASWALAGTYEQYF. In DNA, the CDR3 is TGTGCCAGCAGCTTAGCTTCCTGGGCACTAGCGGGGACCTACGAGCAGTACTTC. Combining the CDR3 with reference TRBV7-8 and TRBJ2-7 gives the whole variable domain GAGVSQSPRYKVAKRGQDVALRCDPISGHVSLFWYQQALGQGPEFLTYFQNEAQLDKSGLPSDRFFAERPEGSVSTLKIQRTQQEDSAVYLCASSLASWALAGTYEQYFGPGTRLTVT.